This is a list of T cell receptor beta chains from one sample in a study of T cell responses to AZD1222 COVID-19 vaccine. Repertoires were generated with immunoSEQ multiplex PCR, while TCRdb's copy carries only in-frame clones and drops some. The repertoire holds 95,000 to 150,000 clones, with around 85% as singletons. The sample here was peripheral blood, taken on day 0 of AZD1222 vaccination. These receptors all come from an adult in good health. Both conserved end residues are part of each CDR3. Size tells how often a clone was seen (once, few, many) or the class of an expanded clone, and some rows leave it out.

V	size	CDR3
TRBV28	.	CASSPGPGRGNTIYF
TRBV28	.	CASRSHDPGHSAPGELFF
TRBV5-4	.	CASSLTRGQGAIGTQYF
TRBV29-1	.	CSVAGPGMETQYF
TRBV27	.	CASSFGTSRERQYF
TRBV5-1	.	CASSSPGLAGRNTGELFF
TRBV3-1/TRBV3-2	.	CASSQGTGGRQPQHF
TRBV14	.	CASSHLPGLGSGRRYNEQFF
TRBV12-3/TRBV12-4	.	CASSYQTSYEQYF
TRBV29-1	.	CSVGQGSYEQYF
TRBV6-5	.	CATSVGVSQPQHF
TRBV2	.	CASSEGGQGAETQYF
TRBV2	.	CASRGQGAILGYEQYF
TRBV24-1	.	CATSDSRGSGSSYEQYF
TRBV20-1	once	CSASRPSGLQETQYF
TRBV5-1	.	CASSLAGLAGAPEQFF
TRBV11-2	.	CASSLAPGVRDTQYF
TRBV5-1	.	CASAEGLGIEQYF
TRBV7-3	.	CASSFGGSTDTQYF
TRBV28	once	CASREQGNTEAFF
TRBV9	.	CASSVDVGTNEQYF
TRBV24-1	.	CATSDPGRETQYF
TRBV28	once	CASSTPGASNQPQHF
TRBV18	once	CASSPDPGPGVPQHF
TRBV3-1/TRBV3-2	.	CASSKRLSGGSSTDTQYF
TRBV6-5	.	CASEGNPGSPLHF
TRBV5-6	.	CASSYGDRPTEQYF
TRBV5-4	.	CASSRVGGVNTGELFF
TRBV5-1	.	CASSFGQAINEQYF
TRBV5-4	.	CASSQGGMAGDNEQFF